This T cell receptor beta chain was observed in a study of spatial heterogeneity in lung cancer. About the research overall: Alpha-chain sequences were detected in numbers that were consistently lower than beta-chain sequences. There was a strong correlation between the counts of TCR transcripts measured in tumor regions and a T cell transcriptional module score that was calculated from matched bulk RNA-seq. Study results and limitations: Counts of expanded intratumoral alpha and beta TCRs tracked tumor mutation counts.

Worth noting for this clonotype: As yet, its antigen is unknown.

Each TCR cDNA molecule bore a unique molecular identifier. TCRdb ran MiXCR on the 5' RACE reads and lists one entry per CDR3 protein. The table lists roughly 18,000 distinct CDR3 sequences, 5% to 7% of them singletons. V was cut by 5 bases and J by 8 bases, with 13 bases left in between. The V gene's germline CDR1 is SGHAT and CDR2 FQNNGV. This CDR3 contains 13 residues. Time point indicated: sample taken at primary tumor resection. In each case, whole RNA from tumor, nontumor lung or frozen PBMC was sequenced unsorted. This TCR was sampled from a female donor with early-stage non-small cell lung cancer. V and J are TRBV11-2 and TRBJ2-1; D is perhaps TRBD2 (6 bases). Sequences were derived from lung tumor tissue, sampled at surgery. The CDR3, as DNA: TGTGCCAGCAGCCTACCGGGCGGGGATGAGCAGTTCTTC. Amino acid sequence: CASSLPGGDEQFF.